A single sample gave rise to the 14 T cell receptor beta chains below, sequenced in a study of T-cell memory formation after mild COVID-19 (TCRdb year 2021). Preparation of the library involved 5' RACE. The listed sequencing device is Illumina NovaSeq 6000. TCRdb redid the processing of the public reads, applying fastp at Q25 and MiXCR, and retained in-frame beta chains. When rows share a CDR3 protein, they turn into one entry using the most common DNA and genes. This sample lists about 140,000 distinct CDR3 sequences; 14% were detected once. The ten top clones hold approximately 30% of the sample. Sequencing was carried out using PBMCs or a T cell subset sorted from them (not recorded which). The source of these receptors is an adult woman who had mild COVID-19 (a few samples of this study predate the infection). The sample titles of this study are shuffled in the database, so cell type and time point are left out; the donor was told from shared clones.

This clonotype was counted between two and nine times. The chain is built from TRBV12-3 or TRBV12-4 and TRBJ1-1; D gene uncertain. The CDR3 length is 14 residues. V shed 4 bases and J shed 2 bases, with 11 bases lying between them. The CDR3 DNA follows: TGTGCCAGCAGTTGGGCAAGTGATAACACTGAAGCTTTCTTT. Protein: CASSWASDNTEAFF.

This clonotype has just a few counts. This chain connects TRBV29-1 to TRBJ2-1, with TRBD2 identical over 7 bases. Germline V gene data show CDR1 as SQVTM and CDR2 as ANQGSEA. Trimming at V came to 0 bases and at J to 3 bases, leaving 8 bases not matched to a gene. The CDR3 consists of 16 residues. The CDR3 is CSVEDQLAINYNEQFF. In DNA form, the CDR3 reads TGCAGCGTTGAAGATCAACTAGCGATAAACTACAATGAGCAGTTCTTC.

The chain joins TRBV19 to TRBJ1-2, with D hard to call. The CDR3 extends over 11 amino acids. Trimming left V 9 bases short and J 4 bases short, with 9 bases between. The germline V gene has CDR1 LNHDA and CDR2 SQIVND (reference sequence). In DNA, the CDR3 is TGTGCCAGCCGAGAGACCTATGGCTACACCTTC. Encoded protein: CASRETYGYTF. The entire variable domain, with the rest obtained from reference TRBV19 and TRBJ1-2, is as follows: DGGITQSPKYLFRKEGQNVTLSCEQNLNHDAMYWYRQDPGQGLRLIYYSQIVNDFQKGDIAEGYSVSREKKESFPLTVTSAQKNPTAFYLCASRETYGYTFGSGTRLTVV.

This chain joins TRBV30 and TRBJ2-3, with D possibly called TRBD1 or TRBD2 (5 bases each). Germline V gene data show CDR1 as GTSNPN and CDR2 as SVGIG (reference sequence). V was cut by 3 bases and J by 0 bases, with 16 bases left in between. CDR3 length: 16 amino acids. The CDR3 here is CAWRTPRGTSTDTQYF. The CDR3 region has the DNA TGTGCCTGGAGAACTCCTCGGGGCACTAGCACAGATACGCAGTATTTT.

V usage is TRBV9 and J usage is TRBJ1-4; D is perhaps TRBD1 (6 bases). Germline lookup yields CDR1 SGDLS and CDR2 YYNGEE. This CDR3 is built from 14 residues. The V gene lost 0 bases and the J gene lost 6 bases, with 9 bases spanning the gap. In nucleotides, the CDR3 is TGTGCCAGCAGCGTAGGGGGGGCAGATGAAAAACTGTTTTTT. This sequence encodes CASSVGGADEKLFF.

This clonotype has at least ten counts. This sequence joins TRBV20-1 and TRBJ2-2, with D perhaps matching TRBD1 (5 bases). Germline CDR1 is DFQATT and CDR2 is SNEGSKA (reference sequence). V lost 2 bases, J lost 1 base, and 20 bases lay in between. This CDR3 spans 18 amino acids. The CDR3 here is CSARSGDSDPRNTGELFF. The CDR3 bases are TGCAGTGCTAGATCAGGTGACAGCGATCCCCGGAACACCGGGGAGCTGTTTTTT.

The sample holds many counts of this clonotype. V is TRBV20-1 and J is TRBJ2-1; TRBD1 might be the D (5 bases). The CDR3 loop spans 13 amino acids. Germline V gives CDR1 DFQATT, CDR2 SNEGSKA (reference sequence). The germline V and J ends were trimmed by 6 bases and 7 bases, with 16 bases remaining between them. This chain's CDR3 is CSAMTRVGNEQFF. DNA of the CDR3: TGCAGTGCCATGACCAGGGTTGGGAATGAGCAGTTCTTC.

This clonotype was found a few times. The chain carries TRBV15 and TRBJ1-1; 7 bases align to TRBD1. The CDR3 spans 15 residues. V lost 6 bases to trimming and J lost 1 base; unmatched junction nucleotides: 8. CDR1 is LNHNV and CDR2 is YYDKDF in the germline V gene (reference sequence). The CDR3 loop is CATRKTGETNTEAFF. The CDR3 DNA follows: TGTGCCACCAGGAAAACAGGGGAGACGAACACTGAAGCTTTCTTT.

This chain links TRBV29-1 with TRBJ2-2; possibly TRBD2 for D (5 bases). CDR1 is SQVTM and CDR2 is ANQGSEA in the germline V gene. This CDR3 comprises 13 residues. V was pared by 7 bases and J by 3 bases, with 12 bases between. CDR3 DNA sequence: TGCAGCGCCACGCTCGGGGACACCGGGGAGCTGTTTTTT. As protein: CSATLGDTGELFF.

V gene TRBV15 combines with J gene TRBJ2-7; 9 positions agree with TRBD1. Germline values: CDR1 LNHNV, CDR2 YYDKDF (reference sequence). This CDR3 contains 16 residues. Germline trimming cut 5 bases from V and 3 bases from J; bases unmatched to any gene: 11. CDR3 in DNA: TGTGCCACCAGCGGCGAACCGGGACAGGGAGACTACGAGCAGTACTTC. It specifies CATSGEPGQGDYEQYF.

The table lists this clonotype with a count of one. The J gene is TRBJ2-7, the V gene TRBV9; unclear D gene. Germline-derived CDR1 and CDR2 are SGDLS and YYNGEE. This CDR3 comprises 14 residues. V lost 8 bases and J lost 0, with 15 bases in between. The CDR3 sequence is CASGLGESSYEQYF. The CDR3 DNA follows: TGTGCCAGTGGGTTGGGCGAAAGCTCCTACGAGCAGTACTTC.

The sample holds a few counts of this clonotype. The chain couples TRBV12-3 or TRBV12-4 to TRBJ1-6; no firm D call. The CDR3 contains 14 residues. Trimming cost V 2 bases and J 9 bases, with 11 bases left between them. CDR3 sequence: CASSLSQFGSPLHF. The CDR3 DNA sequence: TGTGCCAGCAGTTTATCACAGTTTGGTTCACCCCTCCACTTT.

CDR3 protein: CASTPTSGLVGNEQFF. DNA of the CDR3: TGTGCCAGCACCCCAACCTCGGGACTAGTAGGGAATGAGCAGTTCTTC. The gene calls are TRBV12-3 or TRBV12-4 and TRBJ2-1, with 8 bases matching TRBD2. The CDR3 has 16 amino acids. V trimming: 7 bases; J trimming: 7 bases; junction bases outside the gene matches: 15.

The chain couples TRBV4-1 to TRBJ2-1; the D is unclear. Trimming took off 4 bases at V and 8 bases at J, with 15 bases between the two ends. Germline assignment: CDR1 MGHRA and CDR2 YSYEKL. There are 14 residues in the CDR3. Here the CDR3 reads CASSLRTPPDEQFF. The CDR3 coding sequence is TGCGCCAGCAGCCTAAGGACCCCCCCGGATGAGCAGTTCTTC.